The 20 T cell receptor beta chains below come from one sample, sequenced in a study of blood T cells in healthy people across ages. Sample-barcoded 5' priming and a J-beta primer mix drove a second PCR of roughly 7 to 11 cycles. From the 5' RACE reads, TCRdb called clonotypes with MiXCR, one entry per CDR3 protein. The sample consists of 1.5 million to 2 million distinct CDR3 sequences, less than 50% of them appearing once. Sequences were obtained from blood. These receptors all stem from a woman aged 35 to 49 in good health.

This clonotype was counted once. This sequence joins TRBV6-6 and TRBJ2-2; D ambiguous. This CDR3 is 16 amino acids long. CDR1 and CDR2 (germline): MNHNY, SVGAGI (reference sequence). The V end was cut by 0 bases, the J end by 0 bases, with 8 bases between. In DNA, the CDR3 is TGTGCCAGCAGTTACTCCAGAGCCGCGAACACCGGGGAGCTGTTTTTT. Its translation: CASSYSRAANTGELFF.

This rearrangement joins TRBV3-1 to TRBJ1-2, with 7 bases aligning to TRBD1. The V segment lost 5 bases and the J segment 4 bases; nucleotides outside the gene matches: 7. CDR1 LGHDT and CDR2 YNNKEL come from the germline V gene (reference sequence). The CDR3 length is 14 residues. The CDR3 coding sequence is TGTGCCAGCAGCAAGGGACAGCGCTCCTATGGCTACACCTTC. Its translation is CASSKGQRSYGYTF. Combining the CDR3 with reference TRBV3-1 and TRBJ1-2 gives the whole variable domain DTAVSQTPKYLVTQMGNDKSIKCEQNLGHDTMYWYKQDSKKFLKIMFSYNNKELIINETVPNRFSPKSPDKAHLNLHINSLELGDSAVYFCASSKGQRSYGYTFGSGTRLTVV.

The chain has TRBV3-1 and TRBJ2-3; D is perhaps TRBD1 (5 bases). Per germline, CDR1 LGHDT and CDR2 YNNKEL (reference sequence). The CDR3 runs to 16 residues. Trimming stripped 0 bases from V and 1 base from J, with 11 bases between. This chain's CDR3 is CASSQDSGLGTDTQYF. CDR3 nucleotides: TGTGCCAGCAGCCAAGATTCAGGGTTGGGCACAGATACGCAGTATTTT.

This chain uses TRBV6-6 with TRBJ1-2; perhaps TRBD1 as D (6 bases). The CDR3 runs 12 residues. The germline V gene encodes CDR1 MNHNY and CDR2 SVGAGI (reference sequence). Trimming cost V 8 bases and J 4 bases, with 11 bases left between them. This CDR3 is CASGGQTYGYTF. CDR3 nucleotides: TGTGCCAGCGGTGGACAGACCTATGGCTACACCTTC.

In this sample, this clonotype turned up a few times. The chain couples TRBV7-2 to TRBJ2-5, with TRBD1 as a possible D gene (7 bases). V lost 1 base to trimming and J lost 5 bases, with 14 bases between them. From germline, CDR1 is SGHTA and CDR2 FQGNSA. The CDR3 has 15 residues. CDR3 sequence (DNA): TGTGCCAGCAGCTTAGGCAGGGGGAGCGGGGAGACCCAGTACTTC. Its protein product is CASSLGRGSGETQYF.

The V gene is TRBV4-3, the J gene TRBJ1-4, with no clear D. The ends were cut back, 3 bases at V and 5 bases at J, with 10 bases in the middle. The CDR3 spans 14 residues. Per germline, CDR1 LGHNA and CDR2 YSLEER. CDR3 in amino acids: CASSQDVKNEKLFF. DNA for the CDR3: TGCGCCAGCAGCCAGGATGTTAAGAATGAAAAACTGTTTTTT.

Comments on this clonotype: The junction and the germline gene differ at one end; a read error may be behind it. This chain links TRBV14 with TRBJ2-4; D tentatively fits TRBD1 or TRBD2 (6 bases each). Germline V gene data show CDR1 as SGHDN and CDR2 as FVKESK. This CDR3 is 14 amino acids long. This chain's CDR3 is CANSAAWGADIQYF. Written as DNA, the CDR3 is TGTGCCAACAGCGCAGCCTGGGGGGCAGACATTCAGTACTTC.

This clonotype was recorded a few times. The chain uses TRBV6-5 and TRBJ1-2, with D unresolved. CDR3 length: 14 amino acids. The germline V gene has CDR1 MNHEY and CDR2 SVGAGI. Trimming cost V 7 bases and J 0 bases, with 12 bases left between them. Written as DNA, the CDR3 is TGTGCCAGCACCCCCGATGGAGCTAACTATGGCTACACCTTC. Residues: CASTPDGANYGYTF.

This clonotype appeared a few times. CDR3 nucleotides: TGTGCCAGCAGACCCGGGACAGGGCGATACGAGCAGTACTTC. This gives the protein CASRPGTGRYEQYF. V and J are TRBV27 and TRBJ2-7; 9 nucleotides match TRBD1. Germline CDR1 reads MNHEY; CDR2 reads SMNVEV (reference sequence). The CDR3 has 14 amino acids. V was pared by 6 bases and J by 4 bases, with 7 bases of the junction left unmatched.

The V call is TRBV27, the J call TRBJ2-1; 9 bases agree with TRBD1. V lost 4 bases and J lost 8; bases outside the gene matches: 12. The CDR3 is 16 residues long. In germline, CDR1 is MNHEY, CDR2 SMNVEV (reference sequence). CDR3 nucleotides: TGTGCCAGCAGTTCATCCGGGACAGGGCTATTCGATGAGCAGTTCTTC. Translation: CASSSSGTGLFDEQFF.

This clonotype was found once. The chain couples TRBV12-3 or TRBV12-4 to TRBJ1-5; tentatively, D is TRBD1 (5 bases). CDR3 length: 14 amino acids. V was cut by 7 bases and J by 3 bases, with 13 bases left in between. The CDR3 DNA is TGTGCCAGCACCTTGGGGGGGGACAATCAGCCCCAGCATTTT. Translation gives CASTLGGDNQPQHF.

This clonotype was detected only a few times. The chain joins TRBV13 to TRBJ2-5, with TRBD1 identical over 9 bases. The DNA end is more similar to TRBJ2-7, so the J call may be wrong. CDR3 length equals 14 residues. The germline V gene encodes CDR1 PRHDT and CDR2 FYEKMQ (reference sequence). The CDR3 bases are TGTGCCAGCAGACCTACAGGGGGCTTCAGCGAGCAGTACTTC. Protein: CASRPTGGFSEQYF.

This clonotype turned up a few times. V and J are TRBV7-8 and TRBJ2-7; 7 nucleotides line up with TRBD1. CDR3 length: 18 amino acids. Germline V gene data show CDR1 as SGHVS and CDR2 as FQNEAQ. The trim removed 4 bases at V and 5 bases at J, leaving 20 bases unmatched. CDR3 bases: TGTGCCAGCAGCTCAGGGATTAACAGGGGCCTATTTACCCACGAGCAGTACTTC. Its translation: CASSSGINRGLFTHEQYF.

The CDR3 DNA follows: TGCAGTGCTAGAGATCGGCCATACACTGAAGCTTTCTTT. This gives the protein CSARDRPYTEAFF. The chain couples TRBV20-1 to TRBJ1-1; no clear D. V gave up 0 bases and J gave up 3 bases, with 8 bases separating them. Germline assignment: CDR1 DFQATT and CDR2 SNEGSKA (reference sequence). The CDR3 is made up of 13 amino acids.

The CDR3 bases are TGTGCCAGCAGTTTCAGGGGGTTATCGCATGGCTACACCTTC. It yields the protein CASSFRGLSHGYTF. The rearrangement links TRBV12-3 or TRBV12-4 to TRBJ1-2; 7 nucleotides agree with TRBD1. The CDR3 extends over 14 amino acids. Trimming took 3 bases from V and 6 from J; bases not matched to a gene: 7.

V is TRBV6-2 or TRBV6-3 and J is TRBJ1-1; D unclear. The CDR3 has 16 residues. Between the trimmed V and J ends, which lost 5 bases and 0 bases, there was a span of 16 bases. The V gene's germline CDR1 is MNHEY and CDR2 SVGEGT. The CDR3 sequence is CASSPLYTRMNTEAFF. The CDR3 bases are TGTGCCAGCAGTCCGTTGTATACCAGGATGAACACTGAAGCTTTCTTT.

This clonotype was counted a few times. CDR3 coding DNA: TGTGCCAGCAGCTCCTCGGGACCTGCCTACGAGCAGTACTTC. Its protein is CASSSSGPAYEQYF. The chain recombines TRBV7-8 with TRBJ2-7; the D call may be TRBD1 or TRBD2 (5 bases each). The CDR3 length is 14 residues. Germline V gene data show CDR1 as SGHVS and CDR2 as FQNEAQ. Trimming took off 4 bases at V and 2 bases at J, with 12 bases between the two ends.

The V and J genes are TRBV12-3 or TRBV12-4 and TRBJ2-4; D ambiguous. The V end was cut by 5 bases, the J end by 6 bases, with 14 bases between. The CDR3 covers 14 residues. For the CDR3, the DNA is TGTGCCAGCAGTGACCATGACACCCCAAACATTCAGTACTTC. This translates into CASSDHDTPNIQYF.

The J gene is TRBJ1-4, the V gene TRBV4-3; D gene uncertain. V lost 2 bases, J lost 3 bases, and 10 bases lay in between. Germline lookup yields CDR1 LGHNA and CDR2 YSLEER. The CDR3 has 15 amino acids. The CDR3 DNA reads TGCGCCAGCAGCCAAAAAAGGGCCCCTAATGAAAAACTGTTTTTT. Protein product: CASSQKRAPNEKLFF.

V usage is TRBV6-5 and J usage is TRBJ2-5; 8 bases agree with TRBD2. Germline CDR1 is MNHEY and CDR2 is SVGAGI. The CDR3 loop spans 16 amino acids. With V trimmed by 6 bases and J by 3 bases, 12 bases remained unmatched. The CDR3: CASRTLGLADEETQYF. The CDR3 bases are TGTGCCAGCAGGACCTTAGGACTAGCTGACGAAGAGACCCAGTACTTC.